Only one count was recorded for the clone carrying this T cell receptor beta chain. As processed by the authors: By means of reference gene primer amplification, nucleated cell counts were estimated. Some clones are missing from TCRdb's copy, which holds only in-frame ones; the method was immunoSEQ multiplex PCR. V and J calls and clone size follow that table, whereas D and trimming were derived from the DNA. The table includes some 110,000 clones, approximately 80% detected once. The entry originates in a study of blood T cell repertoires in COVID-19. About the study: Material from acute and convalescent COVID-19 was sourced from the United States, Italy and Spain. Sources were T cells, B-cell-depleted T cells, or PBMCs; the material itself was cDNA or gDNA.

The germline V gene has CDR1 MNHNY and CDR2 SVGAGI (reference sequence). Trimming at V came to 0 bases and at J to 4 bases, leaving 1 base not matched to a gene. The CDR3 loop spans 16 amino acids. The gene calls are TRBV6-6 and TRBJ2-7; 15 positions match TRBD2. This clonotype originated in a man between 65 and 85 years old with acute or convalescent COVID-19. Sequenced sample: peripheral blood. CDR3 protein: CASSYSGTSGRYEQYF. The CDR3 DNA reads TGTGCCAGCAGTTACTCAGGGACTAGCGGGAGGTACGAGCAGTACTTC.